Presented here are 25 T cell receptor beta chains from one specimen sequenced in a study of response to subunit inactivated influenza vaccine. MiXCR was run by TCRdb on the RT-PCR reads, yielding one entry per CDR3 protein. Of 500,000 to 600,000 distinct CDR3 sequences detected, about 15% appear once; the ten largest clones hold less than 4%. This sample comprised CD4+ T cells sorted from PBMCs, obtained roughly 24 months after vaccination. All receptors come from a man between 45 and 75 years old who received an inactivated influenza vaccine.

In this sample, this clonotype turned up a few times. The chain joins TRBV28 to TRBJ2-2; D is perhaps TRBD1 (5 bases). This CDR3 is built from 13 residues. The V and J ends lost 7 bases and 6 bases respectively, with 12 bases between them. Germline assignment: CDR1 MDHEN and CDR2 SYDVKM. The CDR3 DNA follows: TGTGCCAGCACCCTGACAGTCCCCGGGGAGCTGTTTTTT. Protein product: CASTLTVPGELFF.

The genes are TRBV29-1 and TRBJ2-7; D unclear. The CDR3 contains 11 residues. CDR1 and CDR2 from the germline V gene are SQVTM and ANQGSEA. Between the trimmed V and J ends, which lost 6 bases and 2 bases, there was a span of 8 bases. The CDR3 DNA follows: TGCAGCGTCGTCATCCCCTACGAGCAGTACTTC. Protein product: CSVVIPYEQYF.

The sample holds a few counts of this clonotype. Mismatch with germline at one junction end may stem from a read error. This CDR3 is CRASHRGPYNEQFF. The DNA for the CDR3 is TGCAGGGCTAGTCACCGGGGGCCGTACAATGAGCAGTTCTTC. This chain joins TRBV20-1 and TRBJ2-1; the D gene could be TRBD1 or TRBD2 (6 bases each). In germline, CDR1 is DFQATT, CDR2 SNEGSKA (reference sequence). The CDR3 is 14 amino acids.

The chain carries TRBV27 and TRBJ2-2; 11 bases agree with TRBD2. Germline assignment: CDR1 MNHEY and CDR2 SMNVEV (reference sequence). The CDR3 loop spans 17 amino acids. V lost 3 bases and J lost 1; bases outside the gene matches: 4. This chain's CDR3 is CASSLGTSGGNTGELFF. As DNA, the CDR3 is TGTGCCAGCAGTTTGGGTACTAGCGGGGGGAACACCGGGGAGCTGTTTTTT.

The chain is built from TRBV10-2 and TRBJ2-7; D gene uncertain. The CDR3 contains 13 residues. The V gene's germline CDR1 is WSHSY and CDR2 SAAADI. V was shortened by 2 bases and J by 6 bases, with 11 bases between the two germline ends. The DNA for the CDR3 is TGCGCCAGCAGTGAGCCCGGGTGGGGCGAGCAGTACTTC. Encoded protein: CASSEPGWGEQYF.

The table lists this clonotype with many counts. The CDR3 reads CRGYSGSTDTQYF. Here the CDR3 DNA reads TGCAGGGGGTATAGCGGGAGCACAGATACGCAGTATTTT. The chain links TRBV20-1 to TRBJ2-3; 7 positions agree with TRBD2. The germline V gene encodes CDR1 DFQATT and CDR2 SNEGSKA (reference sequence). This CDR3 comprises 13 residues.

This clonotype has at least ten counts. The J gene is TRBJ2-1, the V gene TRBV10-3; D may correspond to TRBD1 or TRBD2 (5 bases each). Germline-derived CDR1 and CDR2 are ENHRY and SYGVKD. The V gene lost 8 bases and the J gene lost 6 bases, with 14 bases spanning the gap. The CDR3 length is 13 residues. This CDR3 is CAIDPGTTNEQFF. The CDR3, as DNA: TGTGCCATCGATCCGGGGACGACCAATGAGCAGTTCTTC.

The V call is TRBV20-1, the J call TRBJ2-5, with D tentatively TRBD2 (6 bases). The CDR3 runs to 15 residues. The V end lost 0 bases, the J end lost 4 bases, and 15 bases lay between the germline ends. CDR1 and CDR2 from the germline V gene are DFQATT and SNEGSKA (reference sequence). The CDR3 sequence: CSARDPGGIGETQYF. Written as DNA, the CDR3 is TGCAGTGCTAGAGACCCTGGAGGGATAGGAGAGACCCAGTACTTC.

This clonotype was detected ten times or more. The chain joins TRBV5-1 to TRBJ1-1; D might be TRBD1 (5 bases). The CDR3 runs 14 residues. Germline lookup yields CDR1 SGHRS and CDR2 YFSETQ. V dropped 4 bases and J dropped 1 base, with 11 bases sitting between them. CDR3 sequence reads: CASSPTTENTEAFF. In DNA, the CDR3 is TGCGCCAGCAGCCCTACGACAGAGAACACTGAAGCTTTCTTT.

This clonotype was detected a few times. The CDR3: CASKPDLSNEQYF. In DNA form, the CDR3 reads TGTGCCAGCAAACCGGACCTGAGTAACGAGCAGTACTTC. The V call is TRBV6-1, the J call TRBJ2-7; no firm D call. V shed 7 bases and J shed 5 bases, with 15 bases lying between them. Germline loops: CDR1 MNHNS, CDR2 SASEGT. CDR3 length: 13 residues.

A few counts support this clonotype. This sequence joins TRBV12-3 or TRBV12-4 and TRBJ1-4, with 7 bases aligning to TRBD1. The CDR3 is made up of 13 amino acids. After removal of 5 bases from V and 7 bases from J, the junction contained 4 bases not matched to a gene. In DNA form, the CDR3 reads TGTGCCAGCAGTCGAGACAGGGCTGAAAAACTGTTTTTT. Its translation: CASSRDRAEKLFF.

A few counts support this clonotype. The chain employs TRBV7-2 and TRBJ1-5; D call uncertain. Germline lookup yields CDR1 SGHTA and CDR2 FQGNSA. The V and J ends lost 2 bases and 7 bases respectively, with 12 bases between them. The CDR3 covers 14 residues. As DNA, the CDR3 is TGTGCCAGCAGCTTATTAGGTCGGGAGCAGCCCCAGCATTTT. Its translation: CASSLLGREQPQHF.

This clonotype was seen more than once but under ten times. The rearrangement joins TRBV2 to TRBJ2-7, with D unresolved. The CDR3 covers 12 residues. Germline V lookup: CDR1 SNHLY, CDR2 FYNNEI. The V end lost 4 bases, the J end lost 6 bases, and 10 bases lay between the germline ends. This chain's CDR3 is CASSAFLVEQYF. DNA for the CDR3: TGTGCCAGCAGTGCCTTCCTTGTCGAGCAGTACTTC.

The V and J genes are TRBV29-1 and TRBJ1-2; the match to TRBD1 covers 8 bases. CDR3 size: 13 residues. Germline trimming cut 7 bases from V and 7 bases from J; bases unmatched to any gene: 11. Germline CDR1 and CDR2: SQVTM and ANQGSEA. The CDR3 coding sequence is TGCAGCGCACGCGAGCAGGGGGCAGGTGGCTACACCTTC. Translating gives CSAREQGAGGYTF.

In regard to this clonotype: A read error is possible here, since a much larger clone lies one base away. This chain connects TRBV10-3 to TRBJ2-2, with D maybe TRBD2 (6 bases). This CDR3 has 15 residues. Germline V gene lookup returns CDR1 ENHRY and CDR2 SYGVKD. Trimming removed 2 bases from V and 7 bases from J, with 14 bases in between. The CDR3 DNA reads TGTGCCATCAGTGAGAGGAGGGAGCGAAGCGGGGAGCTGTTTTTT. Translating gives CAISERRERSGELFF.

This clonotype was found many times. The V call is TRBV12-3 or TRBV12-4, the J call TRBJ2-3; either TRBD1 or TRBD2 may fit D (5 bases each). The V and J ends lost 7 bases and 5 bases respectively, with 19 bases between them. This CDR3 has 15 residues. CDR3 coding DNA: TGTGCCAGCACTCCCGGGGCGTGGCCTGGAGATACGCAGTATTTT. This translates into CASTPGAWPGDTQYF.

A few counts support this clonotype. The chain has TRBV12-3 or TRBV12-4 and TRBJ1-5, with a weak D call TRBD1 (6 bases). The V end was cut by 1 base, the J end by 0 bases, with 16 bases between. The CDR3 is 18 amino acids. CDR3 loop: CASSLEGRWTDSNQPQHF. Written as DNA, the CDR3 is TGTGCCAGCAGTTTAGAAGGTCGTTGGACAGATAGCAATCAGCCCCAGCATTTT.

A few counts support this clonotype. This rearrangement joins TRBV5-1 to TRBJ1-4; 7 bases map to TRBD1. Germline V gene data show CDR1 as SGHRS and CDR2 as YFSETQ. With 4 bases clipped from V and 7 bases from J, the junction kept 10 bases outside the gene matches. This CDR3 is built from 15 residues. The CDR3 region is CASSGTTGKAEKLFF. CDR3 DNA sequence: TGCGCCAGCAGCGGAACGACAGGGAAGGCTGAAAAACTGTTTTTT.

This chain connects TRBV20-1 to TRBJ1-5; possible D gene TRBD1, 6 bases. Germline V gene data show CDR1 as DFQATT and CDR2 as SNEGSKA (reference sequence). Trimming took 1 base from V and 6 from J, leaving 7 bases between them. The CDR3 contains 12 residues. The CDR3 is CSARGGLQPQHF. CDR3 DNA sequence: TGCAGTGCTAGAGGGGGGCTTCAGCCCCAGCATTTT.

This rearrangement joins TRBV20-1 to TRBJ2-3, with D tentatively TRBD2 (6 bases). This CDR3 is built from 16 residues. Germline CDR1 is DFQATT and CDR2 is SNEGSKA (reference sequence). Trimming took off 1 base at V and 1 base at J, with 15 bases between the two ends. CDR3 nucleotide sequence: TGCAGTGCTAGAGCTTGGGACTCCCTCGGCACAGATACGCAGTATTTT. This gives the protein CSARAWDSLGTDTQYF.

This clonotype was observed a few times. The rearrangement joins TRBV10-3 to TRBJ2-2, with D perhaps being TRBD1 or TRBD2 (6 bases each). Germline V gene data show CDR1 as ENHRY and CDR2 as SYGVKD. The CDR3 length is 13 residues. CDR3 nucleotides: TGTGCAATCGGGGGCAAGCACACCGGGGAGCTGTTTTTT. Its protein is CAIGGKHTGELFF.

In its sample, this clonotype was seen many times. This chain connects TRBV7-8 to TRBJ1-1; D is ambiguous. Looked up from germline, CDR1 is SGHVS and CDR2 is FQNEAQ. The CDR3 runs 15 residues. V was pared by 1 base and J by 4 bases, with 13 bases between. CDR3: CASSLVYVSRTEAFF. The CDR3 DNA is TGTGCCAGCAGCTTAGTTTATGTCAGCCGCACTGAAGCTTTCTTT.

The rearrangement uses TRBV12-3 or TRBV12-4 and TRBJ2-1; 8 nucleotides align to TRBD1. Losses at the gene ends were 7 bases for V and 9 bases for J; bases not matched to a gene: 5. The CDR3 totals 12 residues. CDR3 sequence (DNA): TGTGCCAGCAAGCAGGGGGCAGGTGAGCAGTTCTTC. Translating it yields CASKQGAGEQFF.

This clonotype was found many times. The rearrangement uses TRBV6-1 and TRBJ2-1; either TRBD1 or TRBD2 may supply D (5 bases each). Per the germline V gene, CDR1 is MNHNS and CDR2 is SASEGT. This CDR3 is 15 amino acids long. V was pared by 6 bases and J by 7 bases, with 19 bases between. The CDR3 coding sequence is TGTGCCAGCAGAAACCGGGACGCCTGGCGGAATGAGCAGTTCTTC. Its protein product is CASRNRDAWRNEQFF.

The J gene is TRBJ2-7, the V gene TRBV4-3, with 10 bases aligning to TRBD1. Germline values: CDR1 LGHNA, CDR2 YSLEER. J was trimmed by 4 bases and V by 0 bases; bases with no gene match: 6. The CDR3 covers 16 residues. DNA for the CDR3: TGCGCCAGCAGCCAAGATTTGGGACAGGGGCGGTACGAGCAGTACTTC. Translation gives CASSQDLGQGRYEQYF.